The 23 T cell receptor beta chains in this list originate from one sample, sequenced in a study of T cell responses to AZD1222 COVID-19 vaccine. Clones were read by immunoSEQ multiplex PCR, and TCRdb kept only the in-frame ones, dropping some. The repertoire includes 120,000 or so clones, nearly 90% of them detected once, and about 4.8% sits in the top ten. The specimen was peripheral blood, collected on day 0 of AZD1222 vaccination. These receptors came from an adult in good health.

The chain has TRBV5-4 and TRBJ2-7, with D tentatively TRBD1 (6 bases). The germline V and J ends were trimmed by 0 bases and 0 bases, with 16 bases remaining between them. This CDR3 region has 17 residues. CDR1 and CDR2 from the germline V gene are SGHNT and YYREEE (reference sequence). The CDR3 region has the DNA TGTGCCAGCAGCTTGGGAATACAGGGACCCCTCTCCTACGAGCAGTACTTC. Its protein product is CASSLGIQGPLSYEQYF.

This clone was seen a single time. CDR3 DNA: TGTGCCAGCAGCCTAGGGACTAGCGGGATAATTTCAGATACGCAGTATTTT. Translation gives CASSLGTSGIISDTQYF. This chain links TRBV4-2 with TRBJ2-3; 13 bases line up with TRBD2. In germline, CDR1 is LGHNA, CDR2 YNFKEQ. CDR3 length: 17 amino acids. J was trimmed by 4 bases and V by 4 bases; bases with no gene match: 8.

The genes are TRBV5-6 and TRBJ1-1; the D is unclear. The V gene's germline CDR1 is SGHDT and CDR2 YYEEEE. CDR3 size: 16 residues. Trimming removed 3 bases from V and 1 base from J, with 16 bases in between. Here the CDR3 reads CASSSPRGWPNTEAFF. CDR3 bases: TGTGCCAGCAGCTCTCCGCGCGGCTGGCCGAACACTGAAGCTTTCTTT.

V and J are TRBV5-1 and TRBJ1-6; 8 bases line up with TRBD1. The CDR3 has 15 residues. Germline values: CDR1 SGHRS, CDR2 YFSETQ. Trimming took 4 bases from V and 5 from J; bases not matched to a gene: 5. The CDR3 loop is CASSLSTGDNSPLHF. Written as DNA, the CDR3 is TGCGCCAGCAGCCTTTCGACAGGGGATAATTCACCCCTCCACTTT.

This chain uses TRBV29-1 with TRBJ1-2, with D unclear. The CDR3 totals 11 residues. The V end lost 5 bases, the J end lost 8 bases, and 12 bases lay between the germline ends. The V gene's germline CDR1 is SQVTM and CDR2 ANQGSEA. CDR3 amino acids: CSVTWGRGYTF. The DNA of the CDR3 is TGCAGCGTTACATGGGGTAGGGGCTACACCTTC.

The CDR3 DNA sequence: TGTGCCACGGCGGGGGGGGCGAGAGATACGCAGTATTTT. This sequence encodes CATAGGARDTQYF. The rearrangement uses TRBV18 and TRBJ2-3, with 9 bases lining up with TRBD2. Germline V gene sequence: CDR1 KGHSH, CDR2 LQKENI. With V trimmed by 10 bases and J by 5 bases, 7 bases remained unmatched. There are 13 residues in the CDR3. The full variable domain, completed using reference TRBV18 and TRBJ2-3, is NAGVMQNPRHLVRRRGQEARLRCSPMKGHSHVYWYRQLPEEGLKFMVYLQKENIIDESGMPKERFSAEFPKEGPSILRIQQVVRGDSAAYFCATAGGARDTQYFGPGTRLTVL.

CDR3 region: CASSEIHTGELFF. The CDR3 nucleotides read TGTGCCAGCAGTGAAATCCACACCGGGGAGCTGTTTTTT. The chain uses TRBV2 and TRBJ2-2; D remains ambiguous. The ends were cut back, 2 bases at V and 3 bases at J, with 4 bases in the middle. The CDR3 loop spans 13 amino acids. Germline V lookup: CDR1 SNHLY, CDR2 FYNNEI.

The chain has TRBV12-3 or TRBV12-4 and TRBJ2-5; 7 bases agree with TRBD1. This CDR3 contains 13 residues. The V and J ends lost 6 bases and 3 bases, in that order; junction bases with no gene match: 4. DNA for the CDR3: TGTGCCAGCAGGCCGGGGACAGAAGAGACCCAGTACTTC. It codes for CASRPGTEETQYF.

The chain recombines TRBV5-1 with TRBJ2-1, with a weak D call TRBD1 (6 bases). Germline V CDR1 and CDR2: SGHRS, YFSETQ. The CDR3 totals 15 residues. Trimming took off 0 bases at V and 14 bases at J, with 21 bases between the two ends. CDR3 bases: TGCGCCAGCAGCTTGGATGGCAGGGGCCCTAGGGACGAGTTCTTC. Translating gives CASSLDGRGPRDEFF.

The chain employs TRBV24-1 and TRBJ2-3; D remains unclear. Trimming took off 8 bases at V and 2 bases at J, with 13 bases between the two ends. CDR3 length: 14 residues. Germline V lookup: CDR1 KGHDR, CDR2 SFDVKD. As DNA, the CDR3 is TGTGCCACCAAAGGACGGATACCCACAGATACGCAGTATTTT. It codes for CATKGRIPTDTQYF.

CDR3: CASSIVAGSGELFF. DNA of the CDR3: TGTGCCAGTAGTATAGTAGCGGGGTCTGGGGAGCTGTTTTTT. The V gene is TRBV19, the J gene TRBJ2-2; 8 bases agree with TRBD2. V trimming: 1 base; J trimming: 8 bases; junction bases outside the gene matches: 3. From germline, CDR1 is LNHDA and CDR2 SQIVND (reference sequence). The CDR3 spans 14 residues.

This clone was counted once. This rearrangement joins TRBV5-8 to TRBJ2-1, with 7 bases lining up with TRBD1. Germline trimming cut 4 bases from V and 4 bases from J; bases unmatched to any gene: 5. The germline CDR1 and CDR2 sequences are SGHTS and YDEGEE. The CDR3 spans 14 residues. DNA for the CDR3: TGTGCCAGCAGCGCCGGGACAGTATACAATGAGCAGTTCTTC. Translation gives CASSAGTVYNEQFF.

The CDR3: CASSLYRDRANTGELFF. Written as DNA, the CDR3 is TGTGCCAGCAGCTTGTACCGGGACAGGGCGAACACCGGGGAGCTGTTTTTT. The chain combines TRBV3-1 (or the pseudogene TRBV3-2) with TRBJ2-2; the match to TRBD1 covers 9 bases. CDR1 LGHDT and CDR2 YNNKEL come from the germline V gene (reference sequence). CDR3 length: 17 residues. The ends lost 5 bases at V and 0 bases at J; junction bases unmatched: 7.

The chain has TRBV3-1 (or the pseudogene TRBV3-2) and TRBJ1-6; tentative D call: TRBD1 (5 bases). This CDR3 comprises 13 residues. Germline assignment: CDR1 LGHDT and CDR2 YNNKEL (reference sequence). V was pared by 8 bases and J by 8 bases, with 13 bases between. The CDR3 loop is CASGGGFDSPLHF. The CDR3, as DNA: TGTGCCAGCGGGGGGGGATTCGATTCACCCCTCCACTTT.

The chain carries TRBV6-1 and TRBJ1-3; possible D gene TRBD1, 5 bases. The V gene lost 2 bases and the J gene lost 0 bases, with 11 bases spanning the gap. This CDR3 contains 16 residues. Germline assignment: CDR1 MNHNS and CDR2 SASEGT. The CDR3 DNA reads TGTGCCAGCAGTGAACGGCAGGGTAACTCTGGAAACACCATATATTTT. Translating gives CASSERQGNSGNTIYF.

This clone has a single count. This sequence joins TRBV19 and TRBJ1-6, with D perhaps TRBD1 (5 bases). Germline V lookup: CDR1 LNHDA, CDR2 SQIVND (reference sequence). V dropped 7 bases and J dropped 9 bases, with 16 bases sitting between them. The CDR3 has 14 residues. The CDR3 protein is CASTQQVSGSPLHF. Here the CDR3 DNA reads TGTGCCAGTACCCAACAGGTTTCGGGTTCACCCCTCCACTTT. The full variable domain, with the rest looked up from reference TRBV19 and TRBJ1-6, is DGGITQSPKYLFRKEGQNVTLSCEQNLNHDAMYWYRQDPGQGLRLIYYSQIVNDFQKGDIAEGYSVSREKKESFPLTVTSAQKNPTAFYLCASTQQVSGSPLHFGNGTRLTVT.

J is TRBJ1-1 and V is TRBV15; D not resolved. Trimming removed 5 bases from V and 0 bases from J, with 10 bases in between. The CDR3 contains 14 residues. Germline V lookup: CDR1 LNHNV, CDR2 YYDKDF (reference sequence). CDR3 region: CATSGIDVNTEAFF. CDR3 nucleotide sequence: TGTGCCACCAGCGGAATAGACGTGAACACTGAAGCTTTCTTT.

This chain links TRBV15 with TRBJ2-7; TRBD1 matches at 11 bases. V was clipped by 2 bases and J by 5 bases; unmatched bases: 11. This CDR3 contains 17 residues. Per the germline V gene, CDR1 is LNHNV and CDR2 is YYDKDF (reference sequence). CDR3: CATSRMVGTGGLNEQYF. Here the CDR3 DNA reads TGTGCCACCAGCAGAATGGTGGGGACAGGGGGGCTCAACGAGCAGTACTTC.

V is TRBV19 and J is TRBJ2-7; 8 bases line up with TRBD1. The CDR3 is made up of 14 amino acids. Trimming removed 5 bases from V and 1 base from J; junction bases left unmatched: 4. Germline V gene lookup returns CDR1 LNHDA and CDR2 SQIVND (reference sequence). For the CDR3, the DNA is TGTGCCAGTAGTGGGGGACAGGCTTCCTACGAGCAGTACTTC. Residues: CASSGGQASYEQYF.

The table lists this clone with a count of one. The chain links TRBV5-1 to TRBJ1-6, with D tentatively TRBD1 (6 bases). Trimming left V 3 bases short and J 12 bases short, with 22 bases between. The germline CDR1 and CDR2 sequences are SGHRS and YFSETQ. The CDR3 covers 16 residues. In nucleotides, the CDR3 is TGCGCCAGCAGCTCGGGAGGGACACAAAACCTGGAACCCCTCCACTTT. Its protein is CASSSGGTQNLEPLHF.

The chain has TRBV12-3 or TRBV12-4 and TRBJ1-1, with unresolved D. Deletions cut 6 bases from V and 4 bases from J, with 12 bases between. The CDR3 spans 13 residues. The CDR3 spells CASRFTGGTEAFF. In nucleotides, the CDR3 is TGTGCCAGCAGATTCACCGGAGGCACTGAAGCTTTCTTT.

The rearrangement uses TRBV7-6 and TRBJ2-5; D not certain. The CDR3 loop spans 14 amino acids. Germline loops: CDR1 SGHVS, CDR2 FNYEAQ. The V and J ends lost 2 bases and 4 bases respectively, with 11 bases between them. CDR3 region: CASSLTALGETQYF. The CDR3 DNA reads TGTGCCAGCAGCTTAACAGCCTTGGGAGAGACCCAGTACTTC.

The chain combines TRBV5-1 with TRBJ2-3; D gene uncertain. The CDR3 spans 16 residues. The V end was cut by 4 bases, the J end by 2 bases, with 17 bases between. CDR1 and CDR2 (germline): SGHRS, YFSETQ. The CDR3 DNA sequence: TGCGCCAGCAGCCCACGCGAGTTGGCAGCCACAGATACGCAGTATTTT. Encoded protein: CASSPRELAATDTQYF.